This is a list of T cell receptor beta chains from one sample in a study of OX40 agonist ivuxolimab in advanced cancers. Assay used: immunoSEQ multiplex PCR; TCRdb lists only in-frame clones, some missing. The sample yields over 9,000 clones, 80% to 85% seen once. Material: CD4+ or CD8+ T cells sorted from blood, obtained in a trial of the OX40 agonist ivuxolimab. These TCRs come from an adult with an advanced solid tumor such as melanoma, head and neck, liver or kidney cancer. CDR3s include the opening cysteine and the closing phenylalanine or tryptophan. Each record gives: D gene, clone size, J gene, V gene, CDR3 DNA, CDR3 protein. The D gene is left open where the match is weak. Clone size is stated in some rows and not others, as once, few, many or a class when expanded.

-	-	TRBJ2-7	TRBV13	TGTGCCAGCAGCTCCCTAGGGTCGATCTACGAGCAGTACTTC	CASSSLGSIYEQYF
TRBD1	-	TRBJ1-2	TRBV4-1	TGCGCCAGCAGCCAAGGGGACAGTTCGACCTATGGCTACACCTTC	CASSQGDSSTYGYTF
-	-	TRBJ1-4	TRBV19	TGTGCCAGTAGTCCCGACGTGTTCCCTAATGAAAAACTGTTTTTT	CASSPDVFPNEKLFF
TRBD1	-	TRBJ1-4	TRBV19	TGTGCCAGTAGTACCCGGGACAGGGTAGTCTCAACTAATGAAAAACTGTTTTTT	CASSTRDRVVSTNEKLFF
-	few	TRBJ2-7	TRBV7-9	TGTGCCAGCAGCCCAGAGGTCGGAACCGAGCAGTACTTC	CASSPEVGTEQYF
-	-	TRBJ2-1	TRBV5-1	TGCGCCAGCAGCTCCCGGGACACTAACAATGAGCAGTTCTTC	CASSSRDTNNEQFF
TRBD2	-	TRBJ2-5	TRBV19	TGTGCCAGTAGTATCGCGGCGGGGGGGCGAGAGACCCAGTACTTC	CASSIAAGGRETQYF
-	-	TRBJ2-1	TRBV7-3	TGTGCCAGCAGTCCCGGGGGCCTCGGGGACAATGAGCAGTTCTTC	CASSPGGLGDNEQFF
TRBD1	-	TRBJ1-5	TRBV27	TGTGCCAGCAGTTCGGCCGACAGGGTCGATAGCAATCAGCCCCAGCATTTT	CASSSADRVDSNQPQHF
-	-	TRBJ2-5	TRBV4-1	TGCGCCAGCAGCCCGACAGGTTCCCAAGAGACCCAGTACTTC	CASSPTGSQETQYF
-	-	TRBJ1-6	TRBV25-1	TGTGCCAGCAGTGTTAATTCACCCCTCCACTTT	CASSVNSPLHF
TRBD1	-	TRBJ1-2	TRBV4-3	TGCGCCAGCAGCCAGGAAGCCGGGACAGCCCTCTATGGCTACACCTTC	CASSQEAGTALYGYTF
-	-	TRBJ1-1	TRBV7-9	TGTGCCAGCAGCTCTCTACCTGAAGCTTTCTTT	CASSSLPEAFF
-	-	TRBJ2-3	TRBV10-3	TGTGCCATCAGTGTCCCCGTTGGTGTTTCTAGCACAGATACGCAGTATTTT	CAISVPVGVSSTDTQYF
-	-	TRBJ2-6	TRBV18	TGTGCCAGCTCACCAGGGGCCTCTGGGGCCAACGTCCTGACTTTC	CASSPGASGANVLTF
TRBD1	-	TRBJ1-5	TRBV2	TGTGCCAGCAGTGAGGGACAGGTTAACAATCAGCCCCAGCATTTT	CASSEGQVNNQPQHF
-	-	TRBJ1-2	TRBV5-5	TGTGCCAGCAGCATAGATCCATTAGACTATGGCTACACCTTC	CASSIDPLDYGYTF
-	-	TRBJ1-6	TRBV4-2	TGTGCCAGCAGCCACTTGGGGGAGGAATCCTATAATTCACCCCTCCACTTT	CASSHLGEESYNSPLHF
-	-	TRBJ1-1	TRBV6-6	TGTGCCAGCAGTTACTCTCCCGGAGGGTTCACTGAAGCTTTCTTT	CASSYSPGGFTEAFF
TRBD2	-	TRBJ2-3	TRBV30	TGTGCCTGGAGCACCGGGACTAGCGCTTCAGATACGCAGTATTTT	CAWSTGTSASDTQYF
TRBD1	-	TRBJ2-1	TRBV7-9	TGTGCCAGCACCTTGGACAGGGGGTCCGACAATGAGCAGTTCTTC	CASTLDRGSDNEQFF
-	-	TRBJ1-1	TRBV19	TGTGCCAGTAGTATCGAGGCGGTGAACACTGAAGCTTTCTTT	CASSIEAVNTEAFF
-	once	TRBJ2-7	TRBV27	TGTGCCAGCAGTTTAACCGGGACACCCAGAACCTCCTACGAGCAGTACTTC	CASSLTGTPRTSYEQYF
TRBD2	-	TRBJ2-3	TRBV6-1	TGTGCCAGCGATCAGCGGGGGGGCGATGATACGCAGTATTTT	CASDQRGGDDTQYF
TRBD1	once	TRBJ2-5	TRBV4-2	TGTGCCAGCAGCCCGAAGACAGGGGAAGAGACCCAGTACTTC	CASSPKTGEETQYF
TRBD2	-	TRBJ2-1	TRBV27	TGTGCCAGCAGTGCCTACCTAGCGGTCCTTTACAATGAGCAGTTCTTC	CASSAYLAVLYNEQFF
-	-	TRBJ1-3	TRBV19	TGTGCCAGTAGTATCCCTCCTAGGGGGTACGGAAACACCATATATTTT	CASSIPPRGYGNTIYF
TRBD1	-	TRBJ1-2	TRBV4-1	TGCGCCAGCAGCCCGAAGGACGCGGACAGGGTTGGCTATGGCTACACCTTC	CASSPKDADRVGYGYTF
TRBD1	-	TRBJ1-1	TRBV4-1	TGCGCCAGCAGCCAACTAACAGGGGTTATGGACACTGAAGCTTTCTTT	CASSQLTGVMDTEAFF
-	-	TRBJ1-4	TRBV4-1	TGCGCCAGCAGCCAATCGACGGGGGGTGAAAAACTGTTTTTT	CASSQSTGGEKLFF
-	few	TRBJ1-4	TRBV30	TGTGCCTGGAGCCCAGGTGATGGTAATGAAAAACTGTTTTTT	CAWSPGDGNEKLFF
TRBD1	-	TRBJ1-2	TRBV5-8	TGTGCCAGCAGCGACAACAGGGGGCAACTAAACTATGGCTACACCTTC	CASSDNRGQLNYGYTF
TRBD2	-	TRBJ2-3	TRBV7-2	TGTGCCAGCAGCGCCCAGCGGGGGGGCAGTACAGATACGCAGTATTTT	CASSAQRGGSTDTQYF
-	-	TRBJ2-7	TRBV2	TGTGCCAGCAGTGACAACAGAAACTACGAGCAGTACTTC	CASSDNRNYEQYF
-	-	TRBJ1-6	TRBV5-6	TGTGCCAGCAGCTTCAGCTCGGGGGCACCCCTCCACTTT	CASSFSSGAPLHF
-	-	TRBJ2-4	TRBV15	TGTGCCACCAGCAGAGAGTATGGCAGCGGAGCCAAAAACATTCAGTACTTC	CATSREYGSGAKNIQYF
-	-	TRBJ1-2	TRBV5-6	TGTGCCAGCAGCTTGGATGGGGATGGCTACACCTTC	CASSLDGDGYTF